This T cell receptor beta chain was recorded in a study of radiotherapy plus CTLA-4 blockade in lung cancer. Overall study results and limits: Reports identified early blood T cell clone dynamics, with interferon-beta, as the best response predictor.

Germline V gene lookup returns CDR1 SNHLY and CDR2 FYNNEI. This CDR3 is 14 amino acids long. The V gene lost 7 bases and the J gene lost 1 base, with 10 bases spanning the gap. Assay used: immunoSEQ multiplex PCR; TCRdb lists only in-frame clones, some missing. The repertoire holds about 110,000 clones, with about 80% as singletons. In regard to this clone: Its antigen is unknown.

The sequence derives from a human donor with non-small cell lung cancer that progressed on radiotherapy plus ipilimumab. Some clones in this sample may be carry-over from other donors' samples. Sequenced material: peripheral blood, taken from a patient treated with radiotherapy plus ipilimumab. The chain carries TRBV2 and TRBJ1-4; D gene uncertain. CDR3 nucleotides: TGTGCCAGCACTTTAGGGAGAACTAATGAAAAACTGTTTTTT. Amino acid sequence: CASTLGRTNEKLFF.